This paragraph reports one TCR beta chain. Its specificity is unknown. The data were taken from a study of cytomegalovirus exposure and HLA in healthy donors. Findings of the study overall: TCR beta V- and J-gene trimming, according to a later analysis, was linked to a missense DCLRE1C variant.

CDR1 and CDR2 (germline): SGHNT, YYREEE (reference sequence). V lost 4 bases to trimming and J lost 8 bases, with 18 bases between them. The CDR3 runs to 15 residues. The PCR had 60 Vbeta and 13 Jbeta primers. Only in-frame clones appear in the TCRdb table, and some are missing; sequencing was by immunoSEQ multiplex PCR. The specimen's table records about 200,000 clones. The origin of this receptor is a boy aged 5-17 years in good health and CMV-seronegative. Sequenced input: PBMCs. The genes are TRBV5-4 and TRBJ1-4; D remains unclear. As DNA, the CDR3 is TGTGCCAGCAGCCGGTACCGGGATGGAGAAGAAAAACTGTTTTTT. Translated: CASSRYRDGEEKLFF.